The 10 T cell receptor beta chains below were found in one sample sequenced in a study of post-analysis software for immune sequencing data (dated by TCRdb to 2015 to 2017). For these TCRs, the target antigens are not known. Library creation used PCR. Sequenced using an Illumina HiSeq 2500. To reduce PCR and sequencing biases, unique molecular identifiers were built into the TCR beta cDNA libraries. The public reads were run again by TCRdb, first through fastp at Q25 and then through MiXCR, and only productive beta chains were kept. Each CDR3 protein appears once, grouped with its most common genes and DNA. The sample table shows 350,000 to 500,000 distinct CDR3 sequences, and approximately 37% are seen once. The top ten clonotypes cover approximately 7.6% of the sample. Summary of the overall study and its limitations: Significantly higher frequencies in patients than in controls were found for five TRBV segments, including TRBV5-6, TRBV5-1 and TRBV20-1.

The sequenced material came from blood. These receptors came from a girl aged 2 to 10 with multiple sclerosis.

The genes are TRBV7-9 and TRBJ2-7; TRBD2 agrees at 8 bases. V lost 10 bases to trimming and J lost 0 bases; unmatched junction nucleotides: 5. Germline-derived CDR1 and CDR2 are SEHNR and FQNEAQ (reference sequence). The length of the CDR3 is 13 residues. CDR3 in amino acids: CAMQRGSSYEQYF. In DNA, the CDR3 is TGTGCCATGCAGCGGGGGAGCTCCTACGAGCAGTACTTC.

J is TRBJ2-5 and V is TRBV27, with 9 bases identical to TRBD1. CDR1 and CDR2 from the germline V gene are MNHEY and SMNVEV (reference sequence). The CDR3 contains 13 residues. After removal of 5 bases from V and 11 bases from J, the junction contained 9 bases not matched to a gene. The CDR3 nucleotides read TGTGCCAGCAGTCAACAGGGGGCAGGGGAGCAGTACTTC. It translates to CASSQQGAGEQYF.

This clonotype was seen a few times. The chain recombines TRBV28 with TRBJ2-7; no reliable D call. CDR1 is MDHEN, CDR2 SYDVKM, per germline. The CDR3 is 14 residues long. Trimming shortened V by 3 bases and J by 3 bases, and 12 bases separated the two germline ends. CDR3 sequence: CASSFVWEVYEQYF. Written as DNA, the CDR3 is TGTGCCAGCAGTTTCGTGTGGGAAGTCTACGAGCAGTACTTC. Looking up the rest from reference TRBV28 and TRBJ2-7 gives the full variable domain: DVKVTQSSRYLVKRTGEKVFLECVQDMDHENMFWYRQDPGLGLRLIYFSYDVKMKEKGDIPEGYSVSREKKERFSLILESASTNQTSMYLCASSFVWEVYEQYFGPGTRLTVT.

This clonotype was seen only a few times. DNA for the CDR3: TGTGCCAGCAGTGCCTCTTTAGCGGGGGGTCAGGAGACCCAGTACTTC. Translation gives CASSASLAGGQETQYF. J is TRBJ2-5 and V is TRBV2; 10 bases are shared with TRBD2. Germline CDR1 is SNHLY and CDR2 is FYNNEI. V lost 4 bases, J lost 5 bases, and 10 bases stayed unmatched. This CDR3 is 16 amino acids long.

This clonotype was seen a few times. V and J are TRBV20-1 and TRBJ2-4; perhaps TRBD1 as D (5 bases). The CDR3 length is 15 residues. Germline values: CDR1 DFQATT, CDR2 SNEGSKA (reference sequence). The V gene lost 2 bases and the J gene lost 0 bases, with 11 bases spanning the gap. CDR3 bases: TGCAGTGCTAGAACCAGGGAACTAGCCAAAAACATTCAGTACTTC. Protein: CSARTRELAKNIQYF.

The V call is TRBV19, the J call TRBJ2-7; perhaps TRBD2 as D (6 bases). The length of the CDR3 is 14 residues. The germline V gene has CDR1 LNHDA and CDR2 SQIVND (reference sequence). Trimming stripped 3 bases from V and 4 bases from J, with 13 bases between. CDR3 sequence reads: CASSMAGNEYEQYF. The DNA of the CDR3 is TGTGCCAGTAGTATGGCGGGGAACGAATACGAGCAGTACTTC.

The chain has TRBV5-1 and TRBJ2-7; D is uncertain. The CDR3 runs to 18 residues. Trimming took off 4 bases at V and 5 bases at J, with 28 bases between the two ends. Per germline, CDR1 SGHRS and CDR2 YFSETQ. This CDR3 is CASSNFEDPVLTRHEQYF. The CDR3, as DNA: TGCGCCAGCAGCAATTTCGAGGACCCGGTCCTTACGCGCCACGAGCAGTACTTC. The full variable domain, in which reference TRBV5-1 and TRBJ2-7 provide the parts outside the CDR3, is KAGVTQTPRYLIKTRGQQVTLSCSPISGHRSVSWYQQTPGQGLQFLFEYFSETQRNKGNFPGRFSGRQFSNSRSEMNVSTLELGDSALYLCASSNFEDPVLTRHEQYFGPGTRLTVT.

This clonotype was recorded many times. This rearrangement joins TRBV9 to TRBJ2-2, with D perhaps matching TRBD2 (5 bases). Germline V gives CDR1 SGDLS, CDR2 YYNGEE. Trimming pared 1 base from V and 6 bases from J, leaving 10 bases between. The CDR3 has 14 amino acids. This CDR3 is CASSVRAEAGELFF. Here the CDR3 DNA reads TGTGCCAGCAGCGTAAGAGCGGAGGCCGGGGAGCTGTTTTTT.

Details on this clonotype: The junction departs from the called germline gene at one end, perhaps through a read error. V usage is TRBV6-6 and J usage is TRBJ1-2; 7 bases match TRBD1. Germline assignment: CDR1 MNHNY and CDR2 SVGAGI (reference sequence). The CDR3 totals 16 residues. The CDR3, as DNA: TGTGTCAGCAGTAGAACCCTGACAGGGACATCGGGGGGCTACACCTTC. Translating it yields CVSSRTLTGTSGGYTF.

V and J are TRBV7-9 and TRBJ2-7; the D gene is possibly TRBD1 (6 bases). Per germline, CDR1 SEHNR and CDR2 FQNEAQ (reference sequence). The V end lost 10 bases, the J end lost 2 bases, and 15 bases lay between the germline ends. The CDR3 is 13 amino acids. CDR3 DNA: TGTGCCACCCACCGTGCAGGGGCCTACGAGCAGTACTTC. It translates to CATHRAGAYEQYF. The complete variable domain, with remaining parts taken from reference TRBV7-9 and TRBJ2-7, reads DTGVSQNPRHKITKRGQNVTFRCDPISEHNRLYWYRQTLGQGPEFLTYFQNEAQLEKSRLLSDRFSAERPKGSFSTLEIQRTEQGDSAMYLCATHRAGAYEQYFGPGTRLTVT.